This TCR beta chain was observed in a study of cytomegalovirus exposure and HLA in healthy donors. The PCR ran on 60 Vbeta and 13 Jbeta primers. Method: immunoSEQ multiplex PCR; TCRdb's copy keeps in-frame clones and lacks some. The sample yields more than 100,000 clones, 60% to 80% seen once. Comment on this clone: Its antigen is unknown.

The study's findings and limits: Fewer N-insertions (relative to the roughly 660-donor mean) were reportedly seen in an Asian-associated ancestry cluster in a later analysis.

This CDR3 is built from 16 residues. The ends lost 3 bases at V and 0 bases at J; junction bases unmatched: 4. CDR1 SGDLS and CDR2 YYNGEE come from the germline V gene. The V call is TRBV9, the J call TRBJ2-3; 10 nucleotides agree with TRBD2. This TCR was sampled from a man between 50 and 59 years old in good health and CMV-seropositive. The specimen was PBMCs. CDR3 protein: CASSAGLAVSTDTQYF. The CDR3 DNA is TGTGCCAGCAGCGCTGGACTAGCGGTTAGCACAGATACGCAGTATTTT.